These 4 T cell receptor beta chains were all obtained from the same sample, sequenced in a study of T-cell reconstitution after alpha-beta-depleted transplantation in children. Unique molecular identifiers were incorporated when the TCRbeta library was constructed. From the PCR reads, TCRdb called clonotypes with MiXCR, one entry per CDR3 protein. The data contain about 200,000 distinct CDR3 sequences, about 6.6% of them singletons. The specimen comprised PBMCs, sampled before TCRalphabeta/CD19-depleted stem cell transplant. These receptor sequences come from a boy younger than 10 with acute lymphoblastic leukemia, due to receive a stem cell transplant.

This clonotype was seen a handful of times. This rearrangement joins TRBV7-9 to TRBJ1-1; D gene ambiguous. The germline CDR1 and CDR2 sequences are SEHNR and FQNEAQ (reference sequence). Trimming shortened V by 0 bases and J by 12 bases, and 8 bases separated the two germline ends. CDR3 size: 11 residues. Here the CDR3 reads CASSLAGPTFF. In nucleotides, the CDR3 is TGTGCCAGCAGCTTAGCAGGGCCGACTTTCTTT.

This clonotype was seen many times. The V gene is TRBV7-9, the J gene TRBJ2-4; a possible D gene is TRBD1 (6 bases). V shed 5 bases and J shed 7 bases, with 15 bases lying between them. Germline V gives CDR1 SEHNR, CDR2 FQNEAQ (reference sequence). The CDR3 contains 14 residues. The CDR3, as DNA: TGTGCCAGCAGCCCACAGGGAAGCATTAACATTCAGTACTTC. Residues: CASSPQGSINIQYF.

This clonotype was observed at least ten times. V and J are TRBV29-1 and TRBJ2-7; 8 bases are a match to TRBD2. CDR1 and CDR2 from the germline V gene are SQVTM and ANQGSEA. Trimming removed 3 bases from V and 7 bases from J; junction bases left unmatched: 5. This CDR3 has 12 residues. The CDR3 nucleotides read TGCAGCGTTGATTCGGGAGGGGAAGAGCAGTACTTC. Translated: CSVDSGGEEQYF.

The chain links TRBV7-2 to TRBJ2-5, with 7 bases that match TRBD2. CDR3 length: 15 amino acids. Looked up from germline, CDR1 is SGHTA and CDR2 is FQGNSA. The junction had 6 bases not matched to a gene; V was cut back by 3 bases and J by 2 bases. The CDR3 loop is CASSFQGGGQETQYF. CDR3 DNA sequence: TGTGCCAGCAGCTTTCAGGGCGGGGGTCAAGAGACCCAGTACTTC.